This TCR beta chain appears in the sequencing data of a study of tumor-infiltrating lymphocytes in oesophageal squamous cell carcinoma. This CDR3 comprises 15 residues. J lost 10 bases, V lost 1 base, and 10 bases had no gene match. Germline-derived CDR1 and CDR2 are MDHEN and SYDVKM. As to this clonotype: This may stem from a read error, because a much larger clone lies one nucleotide away.

TCRdb re-derived calls from the PCR reads in MiXCR, one entry per CDR3 protein. The sample lists 20,000 or so distinct CDR3 sequences, approximately 37% occurring once. The sequenced sample consisted of esophageal tumor tissue. The V gene is TRBV28, the J gene TRBJ2-1; 7 bases map to TRBD1. This TCR came from a female donor with esophageal squamous cell carcinoma. DNA for the CDR3: TGTGCCAGCAGTTTATTGGGGACAGCTTACTACGAGCAGTTCTTC. As protein: CASSLLGTAYYEQFF.